The source of this T cell receptor beta chain is a study of blood T cell repertoires in COVID-19. Overall study context: Sources were T cells, B-cell-depleted T cells, or PBMCs; the material itself was cDNA or gDNA.

Seattle patient enrollment occurred during active infection, with longitudinal follow-up thereafter. This CDR3 is built from 15 residues. The trim removed 4 bases at V and 10 bases at J, leaving 9 bases unmatched. Germline CDR1 is MNHEY and CDR2 is SVGAGI. Profiling relied on immunoSEQ multiplex PCR, and the TCRdb table lists in-frame clones only, not all of them. The sample records roughly 250,000 clones, 80% to 95% being singletons. The V and J genes are TRBV6-5 and TRBJ2-1, with TRBD1 matching 11 bases. Sequenced: peripheral blood. The sequence derives from a person aged 18 to 35 with COVID-19, enrolled during active disease. CDR3 region: CASSSRDRGSREQFF. CDR3 coding DNA: TGTGCCAGCAGTTCCCGGGACAGGGGGAGTCGGGAGCAGTTCTTC.